What follows are 18 T cell receptor beta chains derived from one specimen sequenced in a study of T-cell memory formation after mild COVID-19. TCRdb used MiXCR to reprocess the 5' RACE reads, holding one entry per CDR3 protein. Of some 350,000 distinct CDR3 sequences in the sample, approximately 12% are singletons; the top ten hold 20% to 25%. The sequenced sample consisted of PBMCs or a T cell subset sorted from them (not recorded which). The receptors come from a man in his late teens or twenties who had mild COVID-19 (a few samples of this study predate the infection). Cell type and time point are not known.

This clonotype occurred many times. V gene TRBV20-1 combines with J gene TRBJ2-3, with D tentatively TRBD2 (7 bases). The CDR3 is made up of 14 amino acids. Germline loops: CDR1 DFQATT, CDR2 SNEGSKA (reference sequence). V lost 6 bases to trimming and J lost 0 bases, with 13 bases between them. CDR3 protein: CSARWGGSTDTQYF. Here the CDR3 DNA reads TGCAGTGCCCGTTGGGGGGGCAGCACAGATACGCAGTATTTT.

The chain combines TRBV11-2 with TRBJ2-7; D is perhaps TRBD1 or TRBD2 (5 bases each). The germline V gene encodes CDR1 SGHAT and CDR2 FQNNGV. There are 12 residues in the CDR3. V dropped 5 bases and J dropped 12 bases, with 17 bases sitting between them. The DNA for the CDR3 is TGTGCCAGCAGCAAATACCGGGGCCTGGGGTACTTC. This gives the protein CASSKYRGLGYF.

This clonotype was counted between two and nine times. The chain has TRBV7-2 and TRBJ2-3; TRBD2 agrees at 7 bases. Trimming removed 5 bases from V and 2 bases from J; junction bases left unmatched: 7. The CDR3 runs 15 residues. The germline CDR1 and CDR2 sequences are SGHTA and FQGNSA. CDR3 sequence: CASSRLASPTDTQYF. The CDR3 nucleotides read TGTGCCAGCAGCCGACTAGCAAGCCCCACAGATACGCAGTATTTT.

In its sample, this clonotype was seen a few times. The V call is TRBV12-3 or TRBV12-4, the J call TRBJ2-7; 9 nucleotides align to TRBD1. This CDR3 has 14 amino acids. The J segment lost 4 bases and the V segment lost 5 bases, leaving 6 bases of the junction unmatched. The CDR3 sequence: CASSKQGAQYEQYF. For the CDR3, the DNA is TGTGCCAGCAGTAAACAGGGGGCTCAGTACGAGCAGTACTTC.

This clonotype has more than one count but fewer than ten. V gene TRBV20-1 combines with J gene TRBJ2-7, with D possibly being TRBD2 (6 bases). The ends were cut back, 0 bases at V and 5 bases at J, with 11 bases in the middle. The CDR3 contains 13 residues. Germline CDR1 and CDR2: DFQATT and SNEGSKA (reference sequence). As DNA, the CDR3 is TGCAGTGCTAGAGATGGAGGGGTGGACGAGCAGTACTTC. It yields the protein CSARDGGVDEQYF.

This clonotype was seen repeatedly, ten times or more. The J gene is TRBJ2-5, the V gene TRBV5-1, with D possibly being TRBD1 or TRBD2 (6 bases each). With 4 bases removed from V and 1 base from J, the gap between germline ends came to 11 bases. Germline values: CDR1 SGHRS, CDR2 YFSETQ. The CDR3 covers 14 residues. The chain's CDR3 is CASSGGDIQETQYF. CDR3 DNA sequence: TGCGCCAGCAGCGGCGGGGACATCCAAGAGACCCAGTACTTC.

This clonotype turned up a few times. This rearrangement joins TRBV9 to TRBJ1-1; 8 nucleotides align to TRBD1. Per the germline V gene, CDR1 is SGDLS and CDR2 is YYNGEE. The CDR3 has 14 amino acids. Trimming cost V 3 bases and J 5 bases; bases outside gene matches: 6. The CDR3, as DNA: TGTGCCAGCAGCGCCTGGACAGGGCCGACTGAAGCTTTCTTT. Translating gives CASSAWTGPTEAFF.

The rearrangement uses TRBV20-1 and TRBJ2-7; 8 nucleotides line up with TRBD2. J lost 6 bases, V lost 6 bases, and 7 bases had no gene match. The CDR3 spans 12 residues. The V gene's germline CDR1 is DFQATT and CDR2 SNEGSKA (reference sequence). The CDR3 DNA sequence: TGCAGTGCCCCGGGGGGGTTGAGCGAGCAGTACGTC. This translates into CSAPGGLSEQYV.

This clonotype appeared many times. The chain employs TRBV20-1 and TRBJ1-2; no clear D gene. From germline, CDR1 is DFQATT and CDR2 SNEGSKA (reference sequence). The CDR3 extends over 11 amino acids. The germline V and J ends were trimmed by 5 bases and 3 bases, with 7 bases remaining between them. As DNA, the CDR3 is TGCAGTGCTGGGTCAGACTATGGCTACACCTTC. Translated: CSAGSDYGYTF.

This clonotype has ten or more counts. CDR3 in amino acids: CASSQIGANTEAFF. The CDR3 nucleotides are TGTGCCAGCAGCCAGATTGGGGCCAACACTGAAGCTTTCTTT. V is TRBV7-9 and J is TRBJ1-1, with D maybe TRBD1 (5 bases). CDR3 length: 14 residues. Germline-derived CDR1 and CDR2 are SEHNR and FQNEAQ (reference sequence). With 5 bases removed from V and 2 bases from J, the gap between germline ends came to 12 bases. The entire variable domain, with the rest obtained from reference TRBV7-9 and TRBJ1-1, is as follows: DTGVSQNPRHKITKRGQNVTFRCDPISEHNRLYWYRQTLGQGPEFLTYFQNEAQLEKSRLLSDRFSAERPKGSFSTLEIQRTEQGDSAMYLCASSQIGANTEAFFGQGTRLTVV.

This clonotype was seen at least ten times. V is TRBV7-3 and J is TRBJ1-5, with 8 bases lining up with TRBD1. The junction had 4 bases not matched to a gene; V was cut back by 5 bases and J by 7 bases. The CDR3 sequence is 13 residues long. Germline CDR1 SGHTA, CDR2 FQGTGA. The CDR3 DNA reads as TGTGCCAGCAGCCAGGGGGCTTACCAGCCCCAGCATTTT. This encodes CASSQGAYQPQHF.

This clonotype has only a few counts. The V gene is TRBV20-1, the J gene TRBJ1-4; possibly TRBD1 for D (5 bases). Germline loops: CDR1 DFQATT, CDR2 SNEGSKA (reference sequence). The CDR3 extends over 15 amino acids. The V end lost 1 base, the J end lost 4 bases, and 13 bases lay between the germline ends. The CDR3 region has the DNA TGCAGTGCTAGAGGTCAGGCAGGGAGTAATGAAAAACTGTTTTTT. Translated: CSARGQAGSNEKLFF.

In its sample, this clonotype was seen many times. This chain uses TRBV5-6 with TRBJ2-5; tentatively, D is TRBD2 (6 bases). The germline gives CDR1 SGHDT, CDR2 YYEEEE. The germline V and J ends were trimmed by 0 bases and 2 bases, with 11 bases remaining between them. CDR3 size: 15 residues. CDR3 DNA sequence: TGTGCCAGCAGCTTGGGTAGCGGAACGCAAGAGACCCAGTACTTC. The encoded protein is CASSLGSGTQETQYF.

CDR3 loop: CSASAGWDSAAYNEQFF. Written as DNA, the CDR3 is TGCAGTGCTAGCGCAGGCTGGGACAGCGCTGCCTACAATGAGCAGTTCTTC. This sequence joins TRBV20-1 and TRBJ2-1, with 7 bases identical to TRBD1. CDR1 is DFQATT, CDR2 SNEGSKA, per germline (reference sequence). V trimming: 3 bases; J trimming: 2 bases; junction bases outside the gene matches: 13. The CDR3 totals 17 residues.

The rearrangement links TRBV6-5 to TRBJ2-7, with TRBD1 identical over 7 bases. From germline, CDR1 is MNHEY and CDR2 SVGAGI. Unmatched junction bases numbered 6, after V lost 3 bases and J lost 4 bases. The CDR3 totals 14 residues. CDR3 nucleotide sequence: TGTGCCAGCAGTTATAGGGGGCTTGGGTACGAGCAGTACTTC. Translation gives CASSYRGLGYEQYF.

V is TRBV5-1 and J is TRBJ2-7, with 10 bases aligning to TRBD1. J lost 5 bases, V lost 0 bases, and 8 bases had no gene match. This CDR3 is built from 16 residues. From germline, CDR1 is SGHRS and CDR2 YFSETQ. The CDR3 region is CASSLESGTGVHEQYV. The CDR3 region has the DNA TGCGCCAGCAGCTTGGAAAGTGGGACAGGGGTCCACGAGCAGTACGTC.

V and J are TRBV27 and TRBJ1-1; D not resolved. Trimming took 8 bases from V and 5 from J, leaving 9 bases between them. Germline V gene sequence: CDR1 MNHEY, CDR2 SMNVEV (reference sequence). The CDR3 loop spans 11 amino acids. The CDR3 sequence is CASAEGTEAFF. CDR3 nucleotides: TGTGCCAGCGCCGAAGGGACTGAAGCTTTCTTT.

The V and J genes are TRBV20-1 and TRBJ1-5; no clear D gene. Germline V lookup: CDR1 DFQATT, CDR2 SNEGSKA (reference sequence). CDR3 length equals 15 residues. Trimming took 0 bases from V and 3 from J, leaving 12 bases between them. The CDR3 is CSARDRSFTNQPQHF. CDR3 nucleotides: TGCAGTGCTAGAGATCGGAGCTTCACCAATCAGCCCCAGCATTTT.